This TCR beta chain is drawn from a study of blood T cell repertoires in COVID-19. Study overall: Whether acute or convalescent, the COVID-19 samples came from the United States, Italy and Spain. The cDNA or gDNA used as material had been derived from T cells, B-cell-depleted T cells, or PBMCs.

Trimming left V 2 bases short and J 2 bases short, with 7 bases between. The CDR3 sequence is 13 residues long. Germline-derived CDR1 and CDR2 are GTSNPN and SVGIG (reference sequence). Repertoires were generated with immunoSEQ multiplex PCR, while TCRdb's copy carries only in-frame clones and drops some. The data contain 200,000 to 250,000 clones, around 86% of them singletons. The sequence was collected from a man aged 50-60 years with acute or convalescent COVID-19. Sequencing used peripheral blood. The chain combines TRBV30 with TRBJ1-5; no clear D gene. Written as DNA, the CDR3 is TGTGCCTGGAGTCCCGGTGGCAATCAGCCCCAGCATTTT. Its translation is CAWSPGGNQPQHF.